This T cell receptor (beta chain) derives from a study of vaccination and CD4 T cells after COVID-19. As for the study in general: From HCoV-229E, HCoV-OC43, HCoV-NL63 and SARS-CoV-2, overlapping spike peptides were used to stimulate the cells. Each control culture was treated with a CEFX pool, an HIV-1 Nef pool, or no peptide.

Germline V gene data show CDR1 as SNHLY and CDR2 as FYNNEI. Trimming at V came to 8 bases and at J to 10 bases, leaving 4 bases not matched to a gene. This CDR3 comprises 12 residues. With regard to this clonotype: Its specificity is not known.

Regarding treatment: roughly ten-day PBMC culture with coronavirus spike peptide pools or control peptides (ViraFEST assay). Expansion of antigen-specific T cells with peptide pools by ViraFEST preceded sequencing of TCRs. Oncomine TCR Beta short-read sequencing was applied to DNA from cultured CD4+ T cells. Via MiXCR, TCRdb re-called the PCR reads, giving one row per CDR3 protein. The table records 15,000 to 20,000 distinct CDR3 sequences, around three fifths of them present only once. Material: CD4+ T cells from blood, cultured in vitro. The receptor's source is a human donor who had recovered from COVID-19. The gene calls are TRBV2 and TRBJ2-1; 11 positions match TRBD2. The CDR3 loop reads CASRLAGLEQFF. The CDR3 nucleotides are TGTGCCAGCCGACTAGCGGGACTCGAGCAGTTCTTC.